Presented here are 7 T cell receptor beta chains from one specimen sequenced in a study of OX40 agonist ivuxolimab in advanced cancers. Method: immunoSEQ multiplex PCR; TCRdb's copy keeps in-frame clones and lacks some. The sample has about 12,000 clones, 69% seen once. The material sequenced was CD4+ or CD8+ T cells sorted from blood, taken in a trial of the OX40 agonist ivuxolimab. These receptor sequences come from an adult with an advanced solid tumor such as melanoma, head and neck, liver or kidney cancer.

The rearrangement joins TRBV28 to TRBJ2-7; 7 positions agree with TRBD2. The V and J ends lost 2 bases and 7 bases, in that order; junction bases with no gene match: 8. Germline values: CDR1 MDHEN, CDR2 SYDVKM. The CDR3 is 14 residues long. CDR3 DNA: TGTGCCAGCAGTTTAGTGGGAGGGCCGCTTGAGCAGTACTTC. Encoded protein: CASSLVGGPLEQYF.

This clone was seen a few times. The CDR3 DNA sequence: TGCGCCAGCAGCTTAACAGGCCGGGGGGCCACTGAAGCTTTCTTT. As protein: CASSLTGRGATEAFF. J is TRBJ1-1 and V is TRBV5-1, with D possibly TRBD1 on 6 matching bases. CDR3 length equals 15 residues. Per the germline V gene, CDR1 is SGHRS and CDR2 is YFSETQ. V lost 2 bases and J lost 4, with 15 bases in between.

The V gene is TRBV7-8, the J gene TRBJ2-7, with 8 nucleotides matching TRBD1. The germline V gene has CDR1 SGHVS and CDR2 FQNEAQ. The CDR3 has 16 amino acids. V shed 5 bases and J 2 bases; nucleotides not matched to a gene: 11. Here the CDR3 DNA reads TGTGCCAGCAGCGGTAGCCGGACAGGGTCCACCTACGAGCAGTACTTC. This gives the protein CASSGSRTGSTYEQYF.

The chain couples TRBV6-5 to TRBJ1-5; the D gene is possibly TRBD1 (6 bases). The germline CDR1 and CDR2 sequences are MNHEY and SVGAGI. There are 15 residues in the CDR3. V was shortened by 5 bases and J by 0 bases, with 11 bases between the two germline ends. The CDR3: CASSHTGSSNQPQHF. In DNA form, the CDR3 reads TGTGCCAGCAGTCATACAGGGAGTAGCAATCAGCCCCAGCATTTT.

The chain has TRBV20-1 and TRBJ1-2; D unresolved. Germline-derived CDR1 and CDR2 are DFQATT and SNEGSKA (reference sequence). The CDR3 has 11 amino acids. V was pared by 6 bases and J by 0 bases, with 5 bases between. CDR3 coding DNA: TGCAGTGCGAGCTCTAACTATGGCTACACCTTC. This gives the protein CSASSNYGYTF.

The chain carries TRBV15 and TRBJ1-2, with a possible D match to TRBD1 (6 bases). V lost 6 bases, J lost 4 bases, and 9 bases lay in between. The CDR3 extends over 12 amino acids. The V gene's germline CDR1 is LNHNV and CDR2 YYDKDF (reference sequence). DNA of the CDR3: TGTGCCACCAGGGGGGCTGGCTATGGCTACACCTTC. Translated: CATRGAGYGYTF.

The chain joins TRBV2 to TRBJ2-7, with a weak D call TRBD1 (6 bases). The CDR3 totals 15 residues. Looked up from germline, CDR1 is SNHLY and CDR2 is FYNNEI. Trimming left V 6 bases short and J 2 bases short, with 17 bases between. CDR3 DNA: TGTGCCAGCAGCGCCCTGACAGGAGCCGCCTACGAGCAGTACTTC. It yields the protein CASSALTGAAYEQYF.